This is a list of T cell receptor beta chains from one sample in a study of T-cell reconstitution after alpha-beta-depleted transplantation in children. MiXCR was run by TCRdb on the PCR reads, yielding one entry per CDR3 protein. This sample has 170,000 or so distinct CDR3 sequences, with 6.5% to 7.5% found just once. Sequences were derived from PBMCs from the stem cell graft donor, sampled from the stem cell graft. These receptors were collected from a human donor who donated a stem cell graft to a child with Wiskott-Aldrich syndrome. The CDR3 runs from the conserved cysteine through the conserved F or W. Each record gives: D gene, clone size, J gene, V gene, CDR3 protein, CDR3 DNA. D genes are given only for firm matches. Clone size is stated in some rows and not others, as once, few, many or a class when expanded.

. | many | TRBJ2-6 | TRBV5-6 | CASSWGSSGANVLTF | TGTGCCAGCAGCTGGGGAAGCTCTGGGGCCAACGTCCTGACTTTC
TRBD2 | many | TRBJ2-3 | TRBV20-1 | CSAASGEGVPQYF | TGCAGTGCTGCTAGCGGGGAGGGGGTCCCGCAGTATTTT
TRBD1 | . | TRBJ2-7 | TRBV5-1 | CASSYDRVAYEQYF | TGCGCCAGCAGCTACGACAGGGTTGCCTACGAGCAGTACTTC
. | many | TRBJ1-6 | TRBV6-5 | CASSYSTTGNSPLHF | TGTGCCAGCAGTTACTCGACAACAGGGAATTCACCCCTCCACTTT
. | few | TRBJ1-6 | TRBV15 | CATSRDQLNRLHF | TGTGCCACCAGCAGAGATCAGCTCAACCGACTCCACTTT
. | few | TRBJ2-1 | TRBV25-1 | CASSEYDAYNEQFF | TGTGCCAGCAGTGAATATGACGCCTACAATGAGCAGTTCTTC
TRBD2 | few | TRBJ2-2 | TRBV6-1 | CASAVAGVGTGELFF | TGTGCCAGCGCCGTAGCGGGAGTAGGGACCGGGGAGCTGTTTTTT
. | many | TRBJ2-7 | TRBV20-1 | CSAERAANYEQYF | TGCAGTGCAGAACGGGCCGCGAACTACGAGCAGTACTTC
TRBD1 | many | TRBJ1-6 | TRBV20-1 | CSAIYWDRGLSSYNSPLHF | TGCAGTGCGATCTACTGGGACAGGGGGCTCTCTTCCTATAATTCACCCCTCCACTTT
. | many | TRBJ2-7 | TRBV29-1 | CSVGGDSHEQYF | TGCAGCGTGGGGGGGGACAGCCACGAGCAGTACTTC
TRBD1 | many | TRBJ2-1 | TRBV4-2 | CASSQGDRGSYNEQFF | TGTGCCAGCAGCCAAGGGGACAGGGGTTCCTACAATGAGCAGTTCTTC
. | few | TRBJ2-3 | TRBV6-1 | CASSPGHLTSTDTQYF | TGTGCCAGCAGTCCGGGACACCTCACGAGCACAGATACGCAGTATTTT
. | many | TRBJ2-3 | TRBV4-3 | CASSQASRYEGTDTQYF | TGCGCCAGCAGCCAAGCCTCTAGGTATGAGGGCACAGATACGCAGTATTTT
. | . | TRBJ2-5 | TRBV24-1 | CATSERETQYF | TGTGCCACCAGTGAAAGAGAGACCCAGTACTTC
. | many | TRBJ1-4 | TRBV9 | CASSVGSNNEKLFF | TGTGCCAGCAGCGTAGGATCGAATAATGAAAAACTGTTTTTT
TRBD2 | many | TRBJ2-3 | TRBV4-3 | CASSQTFTSELPDTQYF | TGCGCCAGCAGCCAGACATTTACTAGCGAGTTACCAGATACGCAGTATTTT
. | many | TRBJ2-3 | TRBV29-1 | CSVRTGWTDTQYF | TGCAGCGTTCGAACAGGGTGGACAGATACGCAGTATTTT
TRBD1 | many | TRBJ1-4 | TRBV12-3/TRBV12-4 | CASTTRQGFNEKLFF | TGTGCCAGCACGACCCGACAGGGGTTTAATGAAAAACTGTTTTTT
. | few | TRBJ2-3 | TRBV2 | CTSSLGSFATSTDTQYF | TGTACCAGCAGTTTAGGGAGTTTCGCGACCAGCACAGATACGCAGTATTTT
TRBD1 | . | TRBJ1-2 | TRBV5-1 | CASSLVTGVYGYTF | TGCGCCAGCAGCTTGGTAACAGGGGTCTATGGCTACACCTTC
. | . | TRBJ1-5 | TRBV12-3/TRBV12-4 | CASSFFTRSNQPQHF | TGTGCCAGCAGTTTTTTTACAAGAAGCAATCAGCCCCAGCATTTT
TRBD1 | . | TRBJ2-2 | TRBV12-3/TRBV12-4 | CASSYTGVTGELFF | TGTGCCAGCAGCTATACAGGGGTCACCGGGGAGCTGTTTTTT
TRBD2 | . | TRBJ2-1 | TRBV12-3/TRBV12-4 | CASLAGGYSYNEQFF | TGTGCCAGCTTAGCGGGGGGGTATTCCTACAATGAGCAGTTCTTC
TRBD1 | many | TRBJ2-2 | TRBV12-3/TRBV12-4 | CASSQYRGRGGELFF | TGTGCCAGCAGCCAATACAGGGGGCGCGGCGGGGAGCTGTTTTTT
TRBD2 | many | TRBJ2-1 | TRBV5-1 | CASSPSGTINGNEQFF | TGCGCCAGCAGCCCATCCGGGACTATCAACGGGAATGAGCAGTTCTTC
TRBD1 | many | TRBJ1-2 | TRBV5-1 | CASSPGTGGAQGYTF | TGCGCCAGCAGCCCAGGGACAGGGGGCGCACAGGGCTACACCTTC
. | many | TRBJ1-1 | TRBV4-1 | CASSITPSLNTEAFF | TGCGCCAGCAGCATCACCCCGTCGTTGAACACTGAAGCTTTCTTT
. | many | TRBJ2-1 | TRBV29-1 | CSVGATEQFF | TGCAGCGTTGGCGCCACTGAGCAGTTCTTC
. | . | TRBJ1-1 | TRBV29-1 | CSAAGGDGRMNTEAFF | TGCAGCGCCGCGGGGGGGGACGGACGCATGAACACTGAAGCTTTCTTT
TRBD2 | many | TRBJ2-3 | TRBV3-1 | CASSQDWVAGRTDTQYF | TGTGCCAGCAGCCAAGATTGGGTAGCGGGCCGCACAGATACGCAGTATTTT
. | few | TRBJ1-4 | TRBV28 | CASSFSGANEKLFF | TGTGCCAGCAGTTTCTCGGGTGCTAATGAAAAACTGTTTTTT
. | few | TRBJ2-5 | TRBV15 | CATSRARLETQYF | TGTGCCACCAGCAGGGCCCGACTGGAGACCCAGTACTTC
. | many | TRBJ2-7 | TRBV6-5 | CASSNHMGGDSYEQYF | TGTGCCAGCAGTAACCATATGGGGGGCGACTCCTACGAGCAGTACTTC
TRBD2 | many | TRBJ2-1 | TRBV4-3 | CASSQEVRTSGTRNEQFF | TGCGCCAGCAGCCAAGAAGTCAGGACTAGCGGGACCAGGAATGAGCAGTTCTTC
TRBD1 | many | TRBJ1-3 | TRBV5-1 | CASSQGAGGNTIYF | TGCGCCAGCAGCCAGGGGGCCGGTGGAAACACCATATATTTT
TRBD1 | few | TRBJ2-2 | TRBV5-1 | CASSFRGRQGPGELFF | TGCGCCAGCAGCTTCCGAGGTCGACAGGGCCCCGGGGAGCTGTTTTTT
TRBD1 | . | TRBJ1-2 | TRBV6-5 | CASSYRGQGARGYTF | TGTGCCAGCAGTTACCGGGGACAGGGGGCGCGGGGCTACACCTTC
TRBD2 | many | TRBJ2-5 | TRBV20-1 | CSARDVAGVNQETQYF | TGCAGTGCTAGAGATGTTGCGGGGGTAAACCAAGAGACCCAGTACTTC
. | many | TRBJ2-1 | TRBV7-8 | CASSGTRFSRKQFF | TGTGCCAGCAGCGGGACACGGTTTTCAAGGAAGCAGTTCTTC
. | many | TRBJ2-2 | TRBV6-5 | CASIYIQNTGELFF | TGTGCCAGCATCTACATCCAGAACACCGGGGAGCTGTTTTTT
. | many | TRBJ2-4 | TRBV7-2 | CASSLPEGKNIQYF | TGTGCCAGCAGCTTGCCTGAGGGTAAAAACATTCAGTACTTC
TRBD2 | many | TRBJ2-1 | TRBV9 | CASSFVGAGVDNEQFF | TGTGCCAGCAGTTTCGTAGGTGCGGGAGTGGACAATGAGCAGTTCTTC